A selection of T cell receptor beta chains follows, all from one sample in a study of tumor and adjacent non-tumor tissue in lung cancer. MiXCR, run by TCRdb on the multiplex PCR reads, gives a single entry per CDR3 protein. The sample records about 43,000 distinct CDR3 sequences, around three fifths being singletons. The sequenced sample was distant non-tumor lung tissue. Receptors were obtained from a man between 45 and 60 years old with non-small cell lung cancer. The CDR3 runs from the conserved cysteine through the conserved F or W. A D gene is named only where the DNA matches it firmly. A row's size may be missing; if present it is once, few, many or a size class.

D: TRBD1; size: many; J: TRBJ2-2; V: TRBV6-2/TRBV6-3; CDR3: CASSRSGTGTGELFF; DNA: TGTGCCAGCAGTCGATCCGGGACAGGGACCGGGGAGCTGTTTTTT
D: -; size: few; J: TRBJ1-2; V: TRBV28; CDR3: CASSLQGTLDGYTF; DNA: TGTGCCAGCAGTTTGCAGGGGACCCTCGATGGCTACACCTTC
D: -; size: -; J: TRBJ1-6; V: TRBV6-6; CDR3: CAGRGDSYYNSPLHF; DNA: TGTGCCGGCAGAGGGGATAGCTACTATAATTCACCCCTCCACTTT
D: -; size: -; J: TRBJ2-7; V: TRBV6-2/TRBV6-3; CDR3: CTSSLDFYERYF; DNA: TGTACCAGCAGTTTAGACTTCTACGAGCGGTACTTC
D: -; size: few; J: TRBJ2-1; V: TRBV7-9; CDR3: CAGSLRGGAVNEQFF; DNA: TGTGCCGGCAGCTTACGAGGGGGGGCCGTCAATGAGCAGTTCTTC
D: TRBD2; size: many; J: TRBJ2-2; V: TRBV29-1; CDR3: CSVDTSGTIAGELFF; DNA: TGCAGCGTTGACACTAGCGGGACCATAGCCGGGGAGCTGTTTTTT
D: -; size: many; J: TRBJ2-2; V: TRBV29-1; CDR3: CSVDLRGNTGELFF; DNA: TGCAGCGTTGACCTCCGTGGAAACACCGGGGAGCTGTTTTTT
D: -; size: -; J: TRBJ2-5; V: TRBV21-1; CDR3: CASSPRKRTSGRAPQETQYF; DNA: TGTGCCAGCAGCCCCCGTAAGAGGACTAGCGGGAGAGCTCCTCAAGAGACCCAGTACTTC
D: -; size: once; J: TRBJ2-1; V: TRBV11-3; CDR3: CASSLDQRGGEQFF; DNA: TGCGCCAGCAGCTTAGATCAAAGGGGGGGTGAGCAGTTCTTC
D: -; size: few; J: TRBJ2-5; V: TRBV5-1; CDR3: CASSLALFDGETQYF; DNA: TGCGCCAGCAGCTTGGCCCTTTTTGACGGGGAGACCCAGTACTTC